The sequence of this T cell receptor beta chain was determined in a study of blood T cell repertoires in COVID-19. Cohort 3 recovered donors had two negative PCRs, clearance, or symptom resolution. J was trimmed by 10 bases and V by 0 bases; bases with no gene match: 10. Germline loops: CDR1 PRHDT, CDR2 FYEKMQ (reference sequence). The CDR3 is 17 amino acids. The table came from immunoSEQ multiplex PCR; TCRdb's copy has only in-frame clones and leaves some out. Of over 110,000 clones listed, more than 75% are singletons. The chain joins TRBV13 to TRBJ1-6; 9 bases align to TRBD1. The sample comprised PBMCs or T cells enriched from blood (not recorded which). This receptor was taken from a man between 60 and 75 years old who had recovered from COVID-19. This CDR3 reads CASSLGRGGQGGSPLHF. CDR3 in DNA: TGTGCCAGCAGCTTAGGCAGGGGGGGACAGGGTGGGTCACCCCTCCACTTT.